What follows are 7 T cell receptor beta chains derived from one specimen sequenced in a study of beta chain features in type 1 diabetes. Study outcomes and limitations: Shorter TCRB CDR3s, moderately but significantly so, were found in Type 1 diabetes patients in all four CD4+ subsets.

These receptors have no known antigen. Expressed TCRB transcripts were sequenced because the isolated RNA had all been reverse transcribed beforehand. Clones were sequenced by immunoSEQ multiplex PCR, and TCRdb holds only the in-frame ones, with some missing. Here the sample spans around 180,000 clones, around 8% being singletons. Sequencing input: central memory CD4+ T cells from blood. These receptors came from a woman aged 40 to 50 with type 1 diabetes.

The chain combines TRBV9 with TRBJ1-3, with D unresolved. Deletions cut 0 bases from V and 0 bases from J, with 4 bases between. This CDR3 has 14 amino acids. Germline V gene sequence: CDR1 SGDLS, CDR2 YYNGEE. The CDR3 region is CASSVAISGNTIYF. Here the CDR3 DNA reads TGTGCCAGCAGCGTAGCCATCTCTGGAAACACCATATATTTT.

The V gene is TRBV11-3, the J gene TRBJ1-1; D is possibly TRBD1 (6 bases). The CDR3 runs to 13 residues. Trimming left V 5 bases short and J 11 bases short, with 18 bases between. Germline-derived CDR1 and CDR2 are SGHNT and YENEEA. The CDR3 DNA is TGTGCCAGCAGCCCCACCGGGGGGGCGGAGGCTTTCTTT. Translation gives CASSPTGGAEAFF.

CDR3 nucleotides: TGTGCCAGCAGATCTTCGACAGGGGGCTGGAACGAGCAGTACTTC. It specifies CASRSSTGGWNEQYF. The chain recombines TRBV7-2 with TRBJ2-7; 10 bases are a match to TRBD1. V lost 6 bases to trimming and J lost 5 bases; unmatched junction nucleotides: 10. This CDR3 is 15 amino acids long. CDR1 is SGHTA, CDR2 FQGNSA, per germline. Full variable domain (outside the CDR3, taken from reference TRBV7-2 and TRBJ2-7): GAGVSQSPSNKVTEKGKDVELRCDPISGHTALYWYRQSLGQGLEFLIYFQGNSAPDKSGLPSDRFSAERTGGSVSTLTIQRTQQEDSAVYLCASRSSTGGWNEQYFGPGTRLTVT.

The sample holds a few counts of this clone. The chain carries TRBV2 and TRBJ2-3, with a possible D match to TRBD1 (5 bases). This CDR3 is 14 amino acids long. V lost 7 bases and J 0 bases, leaving 11 bases between the germline ends. Germline V gene lookup returns CDR1 SNHLY and CDR2 FYNNEI. The CDR3 DNA is TGTGCCAGCACAGGGCTGGGGAGCACAGATACGCAGTATTTT. Its protein is CASTGLGSTDTQYF.

This sequence joins TRBV4-1 and TRBJ1-4; TRBD1 might be the D (5 bases). The CDR3 sequence is 19 residues long. The germline V gene has CDR1 MGHRA and CDR2 YSYEKL. V dropped 4 bases and J dropped 0 bases, with 21 bases sitting between them. Here the CDR3 reads CASSLRRGKGLATNEKLFF. The CDR3 nucleotides read TGCGCCAGCAGCCTCCGAAGGGGCAAAGGGTTGGCAACTAATGAAAAACTGTTTTTT.

J is TRBJ2-2 and V is TRBV11-1; perhaps TRBD2 as D (5 bases). CDR1 is SGHAT and CDR2 is FQDESV in the germline V gene (reference sequence). The CDR3 contains 15 residues. Trimming cost V 11 bases and J 0 bases, with 16 bases left between them. Here the CDR3 reads CASQTGVPNTGELFF. The DNA for the CDR3 is TGTGCCTCCCAGACCGGGGTTCCGAACACCGGGGAGCTGTTTTTT. Full variable domain (remainder filled in from reference TRBV11-1 and TRBJ2-2): EAEVAQSPRYKITEKSQAVAFWCDPISGHATLYWYRQILGQGPELLVQFQDESVVDDSQLPKDRFSAERLKGVDSTLKIQPAELGDSAMYLCASQTGVPNTGELFFGEGSRLTVL.

This clone was picked up a small number of times. V usage is TRBV9 and J usage is TRBJ2-1, with D unresolved. The CDR3 contains 17 residues. The germline V and J ends were trimmed by 0 bases and 1 base, with 14 bases remaining between them. Germline V gene lookup returns CDR1 SGDLS and CDR2 YYNGEE. The CDR3 sequence: CASSVAASARSYNEQFF. CDR3 DNA sequence: TGTGCCAGCAGCGTAGCGGCCAGCGCCCGGTCCTACAATGAGCAGTTCTTC.